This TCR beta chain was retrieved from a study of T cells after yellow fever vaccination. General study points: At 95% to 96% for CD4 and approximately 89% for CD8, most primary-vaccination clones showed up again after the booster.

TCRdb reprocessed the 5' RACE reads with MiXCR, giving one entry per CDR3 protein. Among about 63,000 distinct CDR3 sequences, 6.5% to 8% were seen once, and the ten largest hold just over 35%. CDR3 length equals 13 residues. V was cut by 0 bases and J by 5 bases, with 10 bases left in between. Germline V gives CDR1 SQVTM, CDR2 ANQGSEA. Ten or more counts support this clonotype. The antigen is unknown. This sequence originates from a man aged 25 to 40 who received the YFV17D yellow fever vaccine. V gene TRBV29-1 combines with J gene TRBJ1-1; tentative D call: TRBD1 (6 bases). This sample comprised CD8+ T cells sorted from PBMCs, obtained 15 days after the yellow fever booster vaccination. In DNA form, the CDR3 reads TGCAGCGTTGAAGAGGGGGCAGGGACTGAAGCTTTCTTT. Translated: CSVEEGAGTEAFF.